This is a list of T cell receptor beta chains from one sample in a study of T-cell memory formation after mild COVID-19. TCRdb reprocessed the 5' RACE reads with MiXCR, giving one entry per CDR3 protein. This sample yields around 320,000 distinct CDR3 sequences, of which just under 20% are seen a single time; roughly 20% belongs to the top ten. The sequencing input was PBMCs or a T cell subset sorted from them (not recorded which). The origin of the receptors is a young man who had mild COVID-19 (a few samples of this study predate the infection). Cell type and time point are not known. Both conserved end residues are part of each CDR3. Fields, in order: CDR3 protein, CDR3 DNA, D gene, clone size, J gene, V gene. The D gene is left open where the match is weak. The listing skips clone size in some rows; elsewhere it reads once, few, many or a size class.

CAISDRVGYNEQFF | TGTGCCATCAGTGACAGGGTAGGCTACAATGAGCAGTTCTTC | NA | NA | TRBJ2-1 | TRBV10-3
CASSPGGVGGSPLHF | TGTGCCAGCAGCCCAGGCGGGGTGGGGGGTTCACCCCTCCACTTT | NA | NA | TRBJ1-6 | TRBV12-3/TRBV12-4
CASSPKGDPNTEAFF | TGTGCCAGCAGCCCGAAGGGGGACCCGAACACTGAAGCTTTCTTT | NA | many | TRBJ1-1 | TRBV7-3
CASSLGQGSYTF | TGTGCCAGCAGTTTAGGGCAGGGCAGCTACACCTTC | NA | few | TRBJ1-2 | TRBV12-3/TRBV12-4
CASSLDSGGYTDTQYF | TGTGCCAGCAGCTTAGATAGCGGGGGCTACACAGATACGCAGTATTTT | TRBD2 | few | TRBJ2-3 | TRBV11-2
CASSLKSETPQHF | TGTGCCAGCAGCCTAAAGTCGGAGACGCCCCAGCATTTT | NA | NA | TRBJ1-5 | TRBV7-9
CASNRPQDTPSTDTQYF | TGTGCCAGCAACCGACCTCAGGATACACCCTCCACAGATACGCAGTATTTT | NA | NA | TRBJ2-3 | TRBV11-2
CASSDEGRRTEAFF | TGTGCCAGCAGTGACGAGGGGAGGAGGACTGAAGCTTTCTTT | NA | few | TRBJ1-1 | TRBV6-4
CASSSHRGEQPQHF | TGTGCCAGCAGCTCTCACAGGGGGGAACAGCCCCAGCATTTT | TRBD1 | NA | TRBJ1-5 | TRBV7-2
CASSLGLAGDTSYEQFF | TGCGCCAGCAGCTTGGGTTTAGCGGGGGACACTTCTTATGAGCAGTTCTTC | TRBD2 | few | TRBJ2-1 | TRBV5-1
CASSEAHGDHEQYF | TGTGCCAGCAGTGAAGCGCACGGGGACCACGAGCAGTACTTC | NA | many | TRBJ2-7 | TRBV6-1
CSASGVTDTQYF | TGCAGTGCTAGTGGGGTTACAGATACGCAGTATTTT | NA | NA | TRBJ2-3 | TRBV20-1
CASSSLQGATEAFF | TGTGCCAGCAGCTCTCTCCAGGGGGCCACTGAAGCTTTCTTT | TRBD1 | NA | TRBJ1-1 | TRBV7-8
CASKGLAGTGELFF | TGTGCCAGCAAGGGACTAGCGGGGACCGGGGAGCTGTTTTTT | TRBD2 | NA | TRBJ2-2 | TRBV6-5
CASSKPGVLTF | TGTGCCAGCAGCAAGCCGGGCGTCCTGACTTTC | NA | NA | TRBJ2-6 | TRBV21-1
CASSLGTTGQETQYF | TGCGCCAGCAGCTTGGGCACAACCGGCCAAGAGACCCAGTACTTC | NA | NA | TRBJ2-5 | TRBV5-1
CASSVASRGGPSGYTF | TGTGCCAGCAGCGTAGCTTCGAGAGGGGGCCCTTCAGGCTACACCTTC | TRBD1 | many | TRBJ1-2 | TRBV9
CSARDIVLGTTQYF | TGCAGTGCTAGAGATATTGTGCTCGGCACTACGCAGTATTTT | NA | NA | TRBJ2-3 | TRBV20-1
CASSLSTLGTGELFF | TGTGCCAGCAGCCTATCCACCCTGGGCACCGGGGAGCTGTTTTTT | NA | NA | TRBJ2-2 | TRBV11-1
CASSLRTDYGYTF | TGTGCCAGCAGCCTGAGGACTGACTATGGCTACACCTTC | NA | few | TRBJ1-2 | TRBV7-2
CASSLFPDSNQPQHF | TGCGCCAGCAGCTTATTTCCAGATAGCAATCAGCCCCAGCATTTT | NA | NA | TRBJ1-5 | TRBV5-1
CASSLVFRGAKNIQYF | TGTGCCAGCAGCTTAGTTTTCCGTGGGGCCAAAAACATTCAGTACTTC | NA | few | TRBJ2-4 | TRBV7-9
CATSSSRGASYEQYF | TGTGCCACCAGCAGCAGTCGGGGGGCAAGCTACGAGCAGTACTTC | NA | NA | TRBJ2-7 | TRBV15
CASSQDLGRPSYEQYF | TGCGCCAGCAGCCAAGATCTAGGGAGGCCGTCCTACGAGCAGTACTTC | NA | NA | TRBJ2-7 | TRBV4-3
CASSYSPGSYNSPLHF | TGTGCCAGCAGTTACTCCCCGGGATCCTATAATTCACCCCTCCACTTT | NA | NA | TRBJ1-6 | TRBV6-2/TRBV6-3
CSVGDTPQPQHF | TGCAGCGTTGGGGACACCCCTCAGCCCCAGCATTTT | NA | few | TRBJ1-5 | TRBV29-1
CASSLVDRRYTDTQYF | TGTGCCAGCAGCCTGGTGGACAGACGATACACAGATACGCAGTATTTT | NA | NA | TRBJ2-3 | TRBV11-1
CASRSPGSGANVLTF | TGCGCCAGCCGCTCACCAGGTTCTGGGGCCAACGTCCTGACTTTC | NA | few | TRBJ2-6 | TRBV4-1
CSAAGTGRGNQPQHF | TGCAGTGCTGCGGGGACAGGGCGAGGCAATCAGCCCCAGCATTTT | TRBD1 | NA | TRBJ1-5 | TRBV20-1
CASSPETGELFF | TGCGCCAGCAGCCCCGAAACCGGGGAGCTGTTTTTT | NA | many | TRBJ2-2 | TRBV5-1
CASSQDHGDFYEQYF | TGCGCCAGCAGCCAAGATCACGGGGACTTCTACGAGCAGTACTTC | NA | NA | TRBJ2-7 | TRBV4-3
CASSRGEERKETQYF | TGCGCCAGCAGCCGCGGAGAGGAACGGAAAGAGACCCAGTACTTC | NA | few | TRBJ2-5 | TRBV4-3
CASSLARSWRGASTDTQYF | TGTGCCAGCAGTTTAGCGCGGTCGTGGCGGGGTGCTAGCACAGATACGCAGTATTTT | NA | many | TRBJ2-3 | TRBV12-3/TRBV12-4
CASSGTGRYQPQHF | TGTGCCAGCAGCGGGACAGGGCGCTACCAGCCCCAGCATTTT | TRBD1 | NA | TRBJ1-5 | TRBV7-2
CASSVEQVRDEQFF | TGTGCCAGCAGCGTAGAACAGGTCCGTGATGAGCAGTTCTTC | NA | NA | TRBJ2-1 | TRBV9
CASSLSPVRGQETQYF | TGCGCCAGCAGCTTATCCCCTGTGAGGGGGCAAGAGACCCAGTACTTC | NA | NA | TRBJ2-5 | TRBV5-1
CASSLSGGRIQPQHF | TGTGCCAGCAGTTTATCCGGGGGCCGTATACAGCCCCAGCATTTT | NA | NA | TRBJ1-5 | TRBV28
CASSVSGDFSQDTQYF | TGTGCCAGCAGCGTAAGCGGGGACTTCTCACAAGATACGCAGTATTTT | TRBD2 | NA | TRBJ2-3 | TRBV9
CASSLGRGVTDTQYF | TGTGCCAGCAGCTTAGGACGGGGGGTCACAGATACGCAGTATTTT | TRBD2 | NA | TRBJ2-3 | TRBV11-2
CARSRGAGGRKETQYF | TGTGCCAGAAGCCGCGGGGCAGGGGGTCGGAAAGAGACCCAGTACTTC | NA | NA | TRBJ2-5 | TRBV7-2
CASSFTRGSTDTQYF | TGCGCCAGCAGCTTCACCAGGGGTAGCACAGATACGCAGTATTTT | NA | NA | TRBJ2-3 | TRBV4-1
CASSLFFKGTNTEAFF | TGTGCCAGCAGCTTATTTTTTAAGGGGACGAACACTGAAGCTTTCTTT | NA | NA | TRBJ1-1 | TRBV7-8
CASSRVLEGGYTF | TGTGCCAGCAGTCGCGTCCTCGAGGGTGGCTACACCTTC | NA | NA | TRBJ1-2 | TRBV7-9
CSARASSTDTQYF | TGCAGTGCTAGGGCCAGTAGCACAGATACGCAGTATTTT | NA | NA | TRBJ2-3 | TRBV20-1
CASSLGALSSYNEQFF | TGCGCCAGCAGCTTGGGGGCCCTGAGCTCCTACAATGAGCAGTTCTTC | NA | NA | TRBJ2-1 | TRBV5-1
CASSLDAQGVNEQFF | TGTGCCAGCAGCTTAGACGCACAGGGAGTAAATGAGCAGTTCTTC | NA | few | TRBJ2-1 | TRBV7-2
CSALPGGTAKNIQYF | TGCAGTGCTCTCCCAGGGGGGACAGCCAAAAACATTCAGTACTTC | NA | many | TRBJ2-4 | TRBV20-1
CASSLVGQGSGNTIYF | TGCGCCAGCAGCTTGGTGGGGCAGGGCTCTGGAAACACCATATATTTT | NA | NA | TRBJ1-3 | TRBV5-1
CASSLRAGGQETQYF | TGTGCCAGCAGTCTTAGGGCAGGGGGCCAAGAGACCCAGTACTTC | TRBD1 | many | TRBJ2-5 | TRBV6-1
CASSVGVGTQYF | TGTGCCAGCAGCGTAGGAGTGGGGACCCAGTACTTC | NA | few | TRBJ2-5 | TRBV9
CASSLGTGRNNEQFF | TGTGCCAGCAGTTTAGGGACAGGGAGGAATAATGAGCAGTTCTTC | TRBD1 | few | TRBJ2-1 | TRBV12-3/TRBV12-4
CASRGLEETQYF | TGTGCCAGCAGAGGGCTGGAGGAGACCCAGTACTTC | NA | few | TRBJ2-5 | TRBV27
CASSPGITSTDTQYF | TGTGCCAGCAGCCCAGGGATAACTAGCACAGATACGCAGTATTTT | NA | few | TRBJ2-3 | TRBV5-6
CASSLTTSGGGETQYF | TGCGCCAGCAGCTTGACGACTAGCGGAGGTGGAGAGACCCAGTACTTC | TRBD2 | NA | TRBJ2-5 | TRBV5-1
CASTLGSEQFF | TGTGCCAGCACCCTCGGGAGTGAGCAGTTCTTC | NA | NA | TRBJ2-1 | TRBV12-3/TRBV12-4
CASSLLDIDEKLFF | TGTGCCAGCAGCTTACTGGACATAGATGAAAAACTGTTTTTT | NA | NA | TRBJ1-4 | TRBV7-6
CASRPGRVDNIQYF | TGCGCCAGCAGGCCAGGGAGGGTGGATAACATTCAGTACTTC | TRBD2 | NA | TRBJ2-4 | TRBV5-1